Reported below is one T cell receptor (beta chain). This sample is part of a study of blood T cell repertoires in COVID-19. Study-level information: Collection of acute and convalescent COVID-19 samples took place in the United States, Italy and Spain. PBMCs, B-cell-depleted T cells, or T cells were the source of the cDNA or gDNA that made up the material.

In the source study's methods: The assay estimated nucleated cells by amplifying reference gene primers. The table came from immunoSEQ multiplex PCR; TCRdb's copy has only in-frame clones and leaves some out. V and J calls and clone size are copied from that table; D and trimming were computed from the DNA. Here the sample spans more than 100,000 clones, almost 90% being singletons. V dropped 1 base and J dropped 3; count of bases not matched to a gene: 1. This CDR3 region has 15 residues. The germline gives CDR1 SGHNT, CDR2 YYREEE (reference sequence). The chain carries TRBV5-4 and TRBJ2-5; TRBD2 agrees at 12 bases. Sequenced material: peripheral blood. This clonotype was sampled from a human donor in a cohort sampled during active COVID-19. CDR3 residues: CASSLPSGREETQYF. The DNA for the CDR3 is TGTGCCAGCAGCTTGCCTAGCGGGAGGGAAGAGACCCAGTACTTC.